This T cell receptor beta chain was captured in a study of lymphopenia after photon versus proton radiotherapy. Study-wide results and limits: After lymphocyte nadir, photon-treated repertoires showed oligoclonal expansion, especially CD8+ Temra. In patients who died, overall survival fell as post-nadir TCR diversity dropped more. Under photons, naive T cells and diversity fell while effector/memory populations rose.

This clone was observed a single time. Its antigen is currently unknown. Repertoires were generated with immunoSEQ multiplex PCR, while TCRdb's copy carries only in-frame clones and drops some. The top ten clones hold roughly 2.3% of a sample with under 80,000 clones, approximately 86% of them seen once. Germline V lookup: CDR1 SGDLS, CDR2 YYNGEE. This CDR3 contains 17 residues. V was shortened by 0 bases and J by 4 bases, with 17 bases between the two germline ends. V and J are TRBV9 and TRBJ1-3; perhaps TRBD1 as D (6 bases). The sequencing used peripheral blood, collected from a patient treated with photon-based radiotherapy. This clonotype was sampled from a man in his forties with gastric cancer. The CDR3 spells CASSVGYSGARGNTIYF. Written as DNA, the CDR3 is TGTGCCAGCAGCGTAGGTTACTCAGGGGCGCGGGGAAACACCATATATTTT.